A selection of T cell receptor beta chains follows, all from one sample in a study of T cell repertoires in cytomegalovirus infection. TCRdb re-called the reads through MiXCR, storing one row per CDR3 protein. The table lists 150,000 to 200,000 distinct CDR3 sequences, roughly 19% of them singletons. Material for sequencing was PBMCs. The receptors come from a human donor in good health (CMV status not recorded). Some clones in this sample may be carry-over from other donors' samples. Each CDR3 is given with its conserved first and last residue. D genes are given only for firm matches. Clone size is not always given. Where it is, it says once, few, many or a class for expanded clones.

clone size: many
D gene: TRBD1
V gene: TRBV12-5
J gene: TRBJ2-4
CDR3 DNA: TGTGCTAGTGGTTTAAGCCTCGGGACAGGGGGTTTATCCAAAAACATTCAGTACTTC
CDR3 protein: CASGLSLGTGGLSKNIQYF

clone size: .
D gene: .
V gene: TRBV14
J gene: TRBJ2-5
CDR3 DNA: TGTGCCAGCAGCCAATCGTCCTCCAGGGGCTCTCAAGAGACCCAGTACTTC
CDR3 protein: CASSQSSSRGSQETQYF

clone size: .
D gene: .
V gene: TRBV14
J gene: TRBJ2-1
CDR3 DNA: TGTGCCAGCAGCCAAGATTTGGGGGGCTCCTACAATGAGCAGTTCTTC
CDR3 protein: CASSQDLGGSYNEQFF

clone size: few
D gene: .
V gene: TRBV19
J gene: TRBJ1-5
CDR3 DNA: TGTGCCAGTAGTATTCCCCAGGTGGGGAATCAGCCCCAGCATTTT
CDR3 protein: CASSIPQVGNQPQHF

clone size: .
D gene: TRBD2
V gene: TRBV20-1
J gene: TRBJ2-3
CDR3 DNA: TGCAGTGCTAGACAGCGGGGGGGGCCAGATACGCAGTATTTT
CDR3 protein: CSARQRGGPDTQYF

clone size: .
D gene: .
V gene: TRBV7-3
J gene: TRBJ1-1
CDR3 DNA: TGTGCCAGCAGCTTTGGGGGAACCATGAACACTGAAGCTTTCTTT
CDR3 protein: CASSFGGTMNTEAFF

clone size: .
D gene: .
V gene: TRBV19
J gene: TRBJ2-2
CDR3 DNA: TGTGCCAGTAGTGGGTGGGACACGTCGAACACCGGGGAGCTGTTTTTT
CDR3 protein: CASSGWDTSNTGELFF

clone size: .
D gene: TRBD1
V gene: TRBV19
J gene: TRBJ1-5
CDR3 DNA: TGTGCCAGTAGTATATTCGGACAGGGGGTTAATCAGCCCCAGCATTTT
CDR3 protein: CASSIFGQGVNQPQHF

clone size: few
D gene: .
V gene: TRBV19
J gene: TRBJ2-3
CDR3 DNA: TGTGCCAGTAGGGCCCGCGGCACAGATACGCAGTATTTT
CDR3 protein: CASRARGTDTQYF

clone size: many
D gene: TRBD2
V gene: TRBV7-9
J gene: TRBJ2-5
CDR3 DNA: TGTGCCAGCAGCTTTGCCGGGACTAGCGGGGGGGTCGGAGAGACCCAGTACTTC
CDR3 protein: CASSFAGTSGGVGETQYF

clone size: few
D gene: .
V gene: TRBV7-8
J gene: TRBJ2-1
CDR3 DNA: TGTGCCAGCAGCTCCCCGGAGGGGGAGGGTGAGCAGTTCTTC
CDR3 protein: CASSSPEGEGEQFF

clone size: once
D gene: TRBD1
V gene: TRBV30
J gene: TRBJ1-1
CDR3 DNA: TGTGCCTGTGGGACAGCTAACACTGAAGCTTTCTTT
CDR3 protein: CACGTANTEAFF

clone size: few
D gene: .
V gene: TRBV6-8
J gene: TRBJ2-1
CDR3 DNA: TGTGCCAGCAGTTACTCGCCGGGGGCAGTTCTGCAGCAGTTCTTC
CDR3 protein: CASSYSPGAVLQQFF

clone size: many
D gene: .
V gene: TRBV12-3/TRBV12-4
J gene: TRBJ1-1
CDR3 DNA: TGTGCCAGCACACAAATCCTGGGAACTGAAGCTTTCTTT
CDR3 protein: CASTQILGTEAFF

clone size: many
D gene: .
V gene: TRBV7-8
J gene: TRBJ2-5
CDR3 DNA: TGTGCCAGCAGCTTAGTTCAGGGGGGAGAGACCCAGTACTTC
CDR3 protein: CASSLVQGGETQYF

clone size: many
D gene: .
V gene: TRBV19
J gene: TRBJ2-1
CDR3 DNA: TGTGCCAGTACTATGACTGGGGAGCATGAGCAGTTCTTC
CDR3 protein: CASTMTGEHEQFF

clone size: .
D gene: TRBD2
V gene: TRBV3-1
J gene: TRBJ2-1
CDR3 DNA: TGTGCCAGCAGCCACCTGACTAGCGGGAGTGCCAAGGAAGGAGAGCAGTTCTTC
CDR3 protein: CASSHLTSGSAKEGEQFF

clone size: few
D gene: .
V gene: TRBV29-1
J gene: TRBJ2-5
CDR3 DNA: TGCAGCGTTGCTGGTAGCCAAGAGACCCAGTACTTC
CDR3 protein: CSVAGSQETQYF

clone size: .
D gene: TRBD2
V gene: TRBV29-1
J gene: TRBJ2-1
CDR3 DNA: TGCAGCGTTGTGAGACTAGCGGGGTACAATGAGCAGTTCTTC
CDR3 protein: CSVVRLAGYNEQFF

clone size: many
D gene: .
V gene: TRBV7-2
J gene: TRBJ2-7
CDR3 DNA: TGTGCCAGCAGCCCCCGGCGATCCTACGAGCAGTACTTC
CDR3 protein: CASSPRRSYEQYF

clone size: .
D gene: .
V gene: TRBV12-3/TRBV12-4
J gene: TRBJ2-6
CDR3 DNA: TGTGCCAGCAGTTTATTAGACGTCCTGACTTTC
CDR3 protein: CASSLLDVLTF

clone size: .
D gene: .
V gene: TRBV11-2
J gene: TRBJ2-3
CDR3 DNA: TGTGCCAGCAGCTTAGGGGTATACAGGGATACGCAGTATTTT
CDR3 protein: CASSLGVYRDTQYF

clone size: .
D gene: .
V gene: TRBV20-1
J gene: TRBJ1-1
CDR3 DNA: TGCAGTGTAATAAGGGGGGTTGAAACTGAAGCTTTCTTT
CDR3 protein: CSVIRGVETEAFF

clone size: .
D gene: .
V gene: TRBV6-4
J gene: TRBJ2-5
CDR3 DNA: TGTGCCAGCAGTGACTCGATTGGGGGGACCCAGTACTTC
CDR3 protein: CASSDSIGGTQYF

clone size: .
D gene: TRBD2
V gene: TRBV7-3
J gene: TRBJ2-3
CDR3 DNA: TGTGCCAGCAGCTTAGGCGGGAGGTTAAGCACAGATACGCAGTATTTT
CDR3 protein: CASSLGGRLSTDTQYF

clone size: .
D gene: TRBD1
V gene: TRBV12-3/TRBV12-4
J gene: TRBJ1-4
CDR3 DNA: TGTGCCAGCAGTTTAGCGTCAGGGGGGAATGAAAAACTGTTTTTT
CDR3 protein: CASSLASGGNEKLFF

clone size: .
D gene: .
V gene: TRBV12-3/TRBV12-4
J gene: TRBJ1-4
CDR3 DNA: TGTGCCAGCAGTGAACAGGGCACTAATGAAAAACTGTTTTTT
CDR3 protein: CASSEQGTNEKLFF

clone size: .
D gene: .
V gene: TRBV20-1
J gene: TRBJ1-3
CDR3 DNA: TGCAGTGCTAGAGCGGCGGGGGACACCATATATTTT
CDR3 protein: CSARAAGDTIYF

clone size: many
D gene: TRBD1
V gene: TRBV7-9
J gene: TRBJ1-1
CDR3 DNA: TGTGCCAGCAGCTCCCAGGGGGTTGGGGGAGCTTTCTTT
CDR3 protein: CASSSQGVGGAFF

clone size: .
D gene: TRBD2
V gene: TRBV11-3
J gene: TRBJ2-3
CDR3 DNA: TGTGCCAGCAGCCTATTAGGGACTAGCGGGAGGCCCGATACGCAGTATTTT
CDR3 protein: CASSLLGTSGRPDTQYF

clone size: .
D gene: .
V gene: TRBV7-2
J gene: TRBJ1-5
CDR3 DNA: TGTGCCAGCAGAGGGGGGGGGCATCAGCCCCAGCATTTT
CDR3 protein: CASRGGGHQPQHF

clone size: many
D gene: .
V gene: TRBV7-2
J gene: TRBJ2-1
CDR3 DNA: TGTGCCAGCAGCTTAGTGACAGGGGTAGGGGGGGGGTTTAATGAGCAGTTCTTC
CDR3 protein: CASSLVTGVGGGFNEQFF